A selection of T cell receptor beta chains follows, all from one sample in a study of blood T cell repertoires in COVID-19. Clones were read by immunoSEQ multiplex PCR, and TCRdb kept only the in-frame ones, dropping some. The sample lists 85,000 to 90,000 clones; roughly four fifths were seen once. Sequenced input: peripheral blood. All receptors come from a woman older than 75 with acute or convalescent COVID-19. Both conserved end residues are part of each CDR3. A D gene is named only where the DNA matches it firmly. A row's size may be missing; if present it is once, few, many or a size class.

clone_size j_call v_call d_call cdr3_nt cdr3_aa
- TRBJ1-5 TRBV28 TRBD1 TGTGCCAGCAACTACAGGGGAAGCAATCAGCCCCAGCATTTT CASNYRGSNQPQHF
- TRBJ1-2 TRBV14 - TGTGCCAGCAGCAGGACAAGGAACTATGGCTACACCTTC CASSRTRNYGYTF
- TRBJ1-4 TRBV3-1/TRBV3-2 - TGTGCCAGCAGCCAAGCCCCTCCGGGGGCTAATGAAAAACTGTTTTTT CASSQAPPGANEKLFF
- TRBJ2-3 TRBV28 - TGTGCCAGCAGTTCTCCCCCCGATACGCAGTATTTT CASSSPPDTQYF
- TRBJ2-1 TRBV6-5 TRBD2 TGTGCCAGCAGTAGGGGGACTAGCGGGGGCAATGAGCAGTTCTTC CASSRGTSGGNEQFF
- TRBJ1-1 TRBV7-9 - TGTGCCAGCAGCGTCGAGCCGGGACTCCGCCCTGAAGCTTTCTTT CASSVEPGLRPEAFF
- TRBJ1-2 TRBV2 TRBD1 TGTGCCAGCACCCAGGACAGGGGGGATGGCTACACCTTC CASTQDRGDGYTF
- TRBJ2-5 TRBV19 - TGTGCCAGTAGTTCCCGGGAGACCCAGTACTTC CASSSRETQYF
- TRBJ2-5 TRBV2 - TGTGCCAGCAGTGAGGCCGTATTTGGAGAGACCCAGTACTTC CASSEAVFGETQYF
once TRBJ2-7 TRBV20-1 TRBD2 TGCAGTGCTAGTAGGACTAGCAGATCCTACGAGCAGTACTTC CSASRTSRSYEQYF
few TRBJ2-7 TRBV20-1 - TGCAGTGCCAGTCCAACCACCTCCTACTCCTACGAGCAGTACTTC CSASPTTSYSYEQYF
- TRBJ1-6 TRBV6-5 TRBD1 TGTGCCAGCAGTTACTCGGTCCCAGGGGGTAATTCACCCCTCCACTTT CASSYSVPGGNSPLHF
- TRBJ1-1 TRBV5-6 - TGTGCCAGCAGCCGGGTGAACACTGAAGCTTTCTTT CASSRVNTEAFF
- TRBJ1-2 TRBV14 - TGTGCCAGCAGCCAAGGGGGCGGATATGGCTACACCTTC CASSQGGGYGYTF
- TRBJ2-3 TRBV5-1 - TGCGCCAGCAGCTTGGATCGTGGAGGGGTAGATACGCAGTATTTT CASSLDRGGVDTQYF
- TRBJ1-3 TRBV10-1 - TGCGCCAGCAGTGAGTCCAGGGGATTCTCTGGAAACACCATATATTTT CASSESRGFSGNTIYF
- TRBJ1-1 TRBV4-1 - TGCGCCAGCAGCCAAGCTGACCTGGGCCTTCTAAGAACTGAAGCTTTCTTT CASSQADLGLLRTEAFF
- TRBJ1-2 TRBV7-8 - TGTGCCAGCAGCTTAGCCGAGCAGGGATACGGCTACACCTTC CASSLAEQGYGYTF
- TRBJ1-6 TRBV3-1/TRBV3-2 - TGTGCCAGCCGGCGGGGAAATTCACCCCTCCACTTT CASRRGNSPLHF
- TRBJ1-2 TRBV2 TRBD1 TGTGCCAGCAGTGGCGACAGGGCTCCGTATGGCTACACCTTC CASSGDRAPYGYTF
- TRBJ1-5 TRBV24-1 TRBD1 TGTGCCATCCAGGGGGCCCTAAGTCAGCCCCAGCATTTT CAIQGALSQPQHF
- TRBJ2-5 TRBV28 TRBD2 TGTGCCAGCAACCCTAGCGGGATCCAAGAGACCCAGTACTTC CASNPSGIQETQYF
- TRBJ2-5 TRBV6-5 - TGTGCCAGCAGATTAGTCGGAGAGACCCAGTACTTC CASRLVGETQYF
- TRBJ2-1 TRBV10-2 - TGCGCCAGCACTGGGCAGTACAATGAGCAGTTCTTC CASTGQYNEQFF
- TRBJ2-1 TRBV7-2 TRBD1 TGTGCCAGCAGCTTAACCGGGACAGGGGGATGGAATGAGCAGTTCTTC CASSLTGTGGWNEQFF
- TRBJ1-5 TRBV9 - TGTGCCAGCAGCAAACCGGGAACCAATCAGCCCCAGCATTTT CASSKPGTNQPQHF
once TRBJ2-2 TRBV27 TRBD1 TGTGCCAGCAGGAGTGGACAGGGCAACACCGGGGAGCTGTTTTTT CASRSGQGNTGELFF
- TRBJ2-7 TRBV7-9 - TGTGCCAGCAGTTCTTTTAGCGGAACCCTCTACGAGCAGTACTTC CASSSFSGTLYEQYF
- TRBJ2-5 TRBV5-1 TRBD2 TGCGCCAGCAGCTTCGGTAGCGGGGGTCCTCAAGAGACCCAGTACTTC CASSFGSGGPQETQYF
- TRBJ2-7 TRBV6-5 - TGTGCCAGCAGTTACCCTGGACTGTCCTACGAGCAGTACTTC CASSYPGLSYEQYF
- TRBJ2-2 TRBV7-3 - TGTGCCAGCAGCCAAACAAAGAACACCGGGGAGCTGTTTTTT CASSQTKNTGELFF
- TRBJ2-7 TRBV27 - TGTGCCAGCCAAAGCAAGGGGGGGGCGGGTACCTACGAGCAGTACTTC CASQSKGGAGTYEQYF
- TRBJ1-2 TRBV6-5 - TGTGCCAGCAGTTCCCCGGGGGGAAGCGATGGCTACACCTTC CASSSPGGSDGYTF
- TRBJ1-2 TRBV7-3 - TGTGCCAGCAGCCAGATGGCGGGAGATGGCTACACCTTC CASSQMAGDGYTF
- TRBJ2-1 TRBV28 TRBD2 TGTGCCAGCAAAAATAGGAGGACTAGCGGGAGGACGAGTACCTACAATGAGCAGTTCTTC CASKNRRTSGRTSTYNEQFF
few TRBJ2-5 TRBV19 TRBD1 TGTGCCAGTAGTATAGGAGGGGGCCCTTCCCTGACCCAAGAGACCCAGTACTTC CASSIGGGPSLTQETQYF
- TRBJ2-2 TRBV6-6 TRBD2 TGTGCCACTAGTCGGGCTAGCGGGGGCGCGAACACCGGGGAGCTGTTTTTT CATSRASGGANTGELFF
- TRBJ2-7 TRBV5-1 - TGCGCCAGCACCGCGGACACCTCGAACGAGCAGTACTTC CASTADTSNEQYF
- TRBJ1-4 TRBV28 - TGTGCCAGCAGTTCGACGAGCGGACCCATTGAAAAACTGTTTTTT CASSSTSGPIEKLFF
- TRBJ1-5 TRBV5-8 TRBD1 TGTGCCAGCCACCGGGACAGCTATAGCAATCAGCCCCAGCATTTT CASHRDSYSNQPQHF
- TRBJ2-7 TRBV27 TRBD1 TGTGCCAGCAGTGCTCGTGGGCAGGGGGCGTCCTACGAGCAGTACTTC CASSARGQGASYEQYF
- TRBJ1-2 TRBV28 TRBD1 TGTGCCAGCAGCTATCTGCCGGGACAGGGACACTACACCTTC CASSYLPGQGHYTF
- TRBJ2-3 TRBV11-2 - TGTGCCAGCAGCTCTGTTTCGAGCGGCACAGATACGCAGTATTTT CASSSVSSGTDTQYF
- TRBJ2-5 TRBV28 - TGTGCCAGCCTAGGGGGGGAAGAGACCCAGTACTTC CASLGGEETQYF
- TRBJ2-1 TRBV24-1 - TGTGCCACCAGTGATTTACAAGAGCAGTTCTTC CATSDLQEQFF
- TRBJ2-7 TRBV5-6 TRBD1 TGTGCCAGCAGCGCCGGGACAGTGGGCTACGAGCAGTACTTC CASSAGTVGYEQYF
- TRBJ2-7 TRBV2 - TGTGCCAGCAGTAACACACCCTACGAGCAGTACTTC CASSNTPYEQYF
- TRBJ2-2 TRBV3-1/TRBV3-2 - TGTGCCAGCACTGACTTTTACACCGGGGAGCTGTTTTTT CASTDFYTGELFF
- TRBJ2-5 TRBV10-3 - TGTGCCATCAGTGAGTCGACAGCGACCCAAGAGACCCAGTACTTC CAISESTATQETQYF
- TRBJ2-2 TRBV7-6 TRBD2 TGTGCCAGCAGCTTAGGAGTGGCGGGGGGCACGAACACCGGGGAGCTGTTTTTT CASSLGVAGGTNTGELFF
- TRBJ2-1 TRBV19 TRBD2 TGTGCCGTCCGGGGGGAGGGGAATGAGCAGTTCTTC CAVRGEGNEQFF
- TRBJ1-3 TRBV9 TRBD1 TGTGCCAGCAGCCTCCGGACAGGTTCAACCTCTGGAAACACCATATATTTT CASSLRTGSTSGNTIYF
- TRBJ2-1 TRBV10-3 TRBD2 TGTGCCATCAGTGAATATCGGGCGGGGGACAATGAGCAGTTCTTC CAISEYRAGDNEQFF
- TRBJ1-6 TRBV2 - TGTGCCAGCAGTGAAAATACGGGGTATTCACCCCTCCACTTT CASSENTGYSPLHF
- TRBJ2-5 TRBV19 - TGTGCCAGTAGGGGTGGGTCAGGACAAGAGACCCAGTACTTC CASRGGSGQETQYF
- TRBJ1-4 TRBV6-5 - TGTGCCAGCAGCCCCGCCCTGGCGGGTGAAAAACTGTTTTTT CASSPALAGEKLFF
- TRBJ2-1 TRBV21-1 - TGTGCCAGCAGCAAAGTGGGCAGCAGCTCCTACAATGAGCAGTTCTTC CASSKVGSSSYNEQFF